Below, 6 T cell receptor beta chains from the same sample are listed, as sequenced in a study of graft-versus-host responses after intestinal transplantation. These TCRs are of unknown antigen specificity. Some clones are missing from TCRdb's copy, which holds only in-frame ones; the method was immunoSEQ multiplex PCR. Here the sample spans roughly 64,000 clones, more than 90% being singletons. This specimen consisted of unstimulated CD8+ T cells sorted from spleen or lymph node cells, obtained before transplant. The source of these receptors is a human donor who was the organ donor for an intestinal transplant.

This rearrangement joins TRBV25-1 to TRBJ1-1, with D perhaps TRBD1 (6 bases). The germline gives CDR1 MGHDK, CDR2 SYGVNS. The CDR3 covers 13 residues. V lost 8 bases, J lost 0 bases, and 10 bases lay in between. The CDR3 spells CASETGLNTEAFF. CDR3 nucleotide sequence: TGTGCCAGCGAAACAGGGCTGAACACTGAAGCTTTCTTT. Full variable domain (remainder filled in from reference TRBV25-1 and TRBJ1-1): EADIYQTPRYLVIGTGKKITLECSQTMGHDKMYWYQQDPGMELHLIHYSYGVNSTEKGDLSSESTVSRIRTEHFPLTLESARPSHTSQYLCASETGLNTEAFFGQGTRLTVV.

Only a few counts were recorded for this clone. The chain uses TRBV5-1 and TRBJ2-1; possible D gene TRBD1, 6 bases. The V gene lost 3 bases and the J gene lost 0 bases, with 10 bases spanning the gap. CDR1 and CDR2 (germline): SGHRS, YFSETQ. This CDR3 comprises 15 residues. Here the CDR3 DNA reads TGCGCCAGCAGCTCCCGGACAGTCTCCTACAATGAGCAGTTCTTC. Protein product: CASSSRTVSYNEQFF.

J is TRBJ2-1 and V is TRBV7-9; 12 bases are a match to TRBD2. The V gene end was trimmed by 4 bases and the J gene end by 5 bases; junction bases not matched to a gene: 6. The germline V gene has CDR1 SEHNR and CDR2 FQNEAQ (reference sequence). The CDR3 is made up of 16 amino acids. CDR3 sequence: CASSWTSGMNHNEQFF. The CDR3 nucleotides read TGTGCCAGCAGCTGGACTAGCGGGATGAATCACAATGAGCAGTTCTTC.

The CDR3 DNA sequence: TGTGCCAGCCAGTCGGGAACGGCCAAAAACATTCAGTACTTC. Its protein is CASQSGTAKNIQYF. The rearrangement joins TRBV11-2 to TRBJ2-4; maybe TRBD2 (5 bases). Trimming removed 8 bases from V and 1 base from J, with 12 bases in between. The CDR3 has 14 residues. Germline V gives CDR1 SGHAT, CDR2 FQNNGV.

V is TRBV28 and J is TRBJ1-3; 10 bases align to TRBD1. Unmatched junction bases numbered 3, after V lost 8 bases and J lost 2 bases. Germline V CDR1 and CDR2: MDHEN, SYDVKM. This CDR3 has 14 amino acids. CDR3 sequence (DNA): TGTGCCAGCGGACAGGGGGGCACTGGAAACACCATATATTTT. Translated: CASGQGGTGNTIYF. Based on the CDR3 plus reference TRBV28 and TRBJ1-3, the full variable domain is DVKVTQSSRYLVKRTGEKVFLECVQDMDHENMFWYRQDPGLGLRLIYFSYDVKMKEKGDIPEGYSVSREKKERFSLILESASTNQTSMYLCASGQGGTGNTIYFGEGSWLTVV.

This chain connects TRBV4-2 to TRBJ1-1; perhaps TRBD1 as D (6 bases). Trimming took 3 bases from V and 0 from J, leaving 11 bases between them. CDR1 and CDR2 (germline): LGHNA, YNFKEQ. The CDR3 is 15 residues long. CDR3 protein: CASSHLGQLNTEAFF. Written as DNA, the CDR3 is TGTGCCAGCAGCCACCTAGGACAGCTGAACACTGAAGCTTTCTTT.